The 24 T cell receptor beta chains listed next were all sequenced from one sample in a study of vaccination and CD4 T cells after COVID-19. Cultured CD4+ T cell DNA underwent sequencing with the Oncomine TCR Beta short-read assay. MiXCR, run by TCRdb on the PCR reads, gives a single entry per CDR3 protein. In the table there are 10,000 or so distinct CDR3 sequences, 66% of which are singletons. Treatment in this sample: roughly 10-day PBMC culture with coronavirus spike peptide pools or control peptides (ViraFEST assay). These TCRs are of unknown antigen specificity. Sequencing input: CD4+ T cells from blood, cultured in vitro. These receptors were taken from a human donor who had recovered from COVID-19.

This clonotype has a single count. The DNA is omitted, as the CDR3 cannot be located on it reliably, and the CDR3 follows TCRdb's listing. CDR3 region: CASSFRFGGPTEAFF. The genes are TRBV27 and TRBJ1-1; the table's D call, TRBD1, was not checked against the DNA. The CDR3 is 15 residues long, ends included. CDR1 is MNHEY and CDR2 is SMNVEV in the germline V gene (reference sequence).

The chain uses TRBV20-1 and TRBJ1-2; tentatively, D is TRBD1 (6 bases). Trimming removed 4 bases at V and 4 bases at J, with 22 bases between. The CDR3 loop spans 16 amino acids. CDR1 is DFQATT and CDR2 is SNEGSKA in the germline V gene (reference sequence). The CDR3 reads CSAIEDSPREGYGYTF. In DNA form, the CDR3 reads TGCAGTGCTATAGAGGACAGCCCAAGGGAGGGCTATGGCTACACCTTC.

J is TRBJ1-1 and V is TRBV2; no reliable D call. Looked up from germline, CDR1 is SNHLY and CDR2 is FYNNEI. Trimming left V 2 bases short and J 5 bases short, with 12 bases between. The CDR3 extends over 14 amino acids. CDR3 amino acids: CASSERTAGTEAFF. CDR3 bases: TGTGCCAGCAGTGAACGCACCGCGGGGACTGAAGCTTTCTTT.

The V gene is TRBV9, the J gene TRBJ2-2; 7 nucleotides agree with TRBD2. Germline trimming cut 4 bases from V and 7 bases from J; bases unmatched to any gene: 4. There are 13 residues in the CDR3. The germline gives CDR1 SGDLS, CDR2 YYNGEE. The DNA of the CDR3 is TGTGCCAGCAGCTCTCGGGGGGACGGGGAGCTGTTTTTT. This codes for CASSSRGDGELFF.

J is TRBJ2-1 and V is TRBV11-3; D might be TRBD2 (6 bases). CDR1 SGHNT and CDR2 YENEEA come from the germline V gene. This CDR3 is built from 12 residues. V was shortened by 4 bases and J by 8 bases, with 9 bases between the two germline ends. The CDR3 reads CASSSSEYEQFF. CDR3 DNA: TGTGCCAGCAGCTCTAGCGAGTATGAGCAGTTCTTC.

J is TRBJ1-1 and V is TRBV20-1; D not certain. CDR1 is DFQATT and CDR2 is SNEGSKA in the germline V gene (reference sequence). There are 13 residues in the CDR3. Trimming shortened V by 8 bases and J by 3 bases, and 16 bases separated the two germline ends. The CDR3 loop is CSTESTVDTEAFF. The CDR3 DNA reads TGCAGTACGGAATCCACGGTGGACACTGAAGCTTTCTTT.

This rearrangement joins TRBV7-9 to TRBJ1-6, with TRBD1 identical over 7 bases. Per the germline V gene, CDR1 is SEHNR and CDR2 is FQNEAQ (reference sequence). The CDR3 covers 16 residues. After removal of 2 bases from V and 7 bases from J, the junction contained 8 bases not matched to a gene. In nucleotides, the CDR3 is TGTGCCAGCAGCTTATACGGGGCAGGGGGGAATTCACCCCTCCACTTT. It translates to CASSLYGAGGNSPLHF.

The chain has TRBV7-6 and TRBJ1-5; D ambiguous. V lost 5 bases to trimming and J lost 4 bases, with 21 bases between them. The CDR3 runs 17 residues. Germline V gene data show CDR1 as SGHVS and CDR2 as FNYEAQ. The CDR3 bases are TGTGCCAGCAGCCCATTAATACGGGCAGGACGGAATCAGCCCCAGCATTTT. The encoded protein is CASSPLIRAGRNQPQHF. The full variable domain, with the rest looked up from reference TRBV7-6 and TRBJ1-5, is GAGVSQSPRYKVTKRGQDVALRCDPISGHVSLYWYRQALGQGPEFLTYFNYEAQQDKSGLPNDRFSAERPEGSISTLTIQRTEQRDSAMYRCASSPLIRAGRNQPQHFGDGTRLSIL.

The V gene is TRBV6-1, the J gene TRBJ2-3, with TRBD2 identical over 10 bases. After removal of 6 bases from V and 4 bases from J, the junction contained 1 base not matched to a gene. CDR1 and CDR2 from the germline V gene are MNHNS and SASEGT. This CDR3 region has 13 residues. As DNA, the CDR3 is TGTGCCAGCAGCCTAGCGGGGGCAGATACGCAGTATTTT. Encoded protein: CASSLAGADTQYF.

The chain carries TRBV20-1 and TRBJ1-3; unclear D gene. The CDR3 is 12 residues long. Germline V gene lookup returns CDR1 DFQATT and CDR2 SNEGSKA (reference sequence). The V gene lost 3 bases and the J gene lost 2 bases, with 5 bases spanning the gap. The CDR3 loop is CSASSPGNTIYF. CDR3 nucleotides: TGCAGTGCTAGTTCCCCTGGAAACACCATATATTTT.

CDR3 nucleotide sequence: TGCAGTGCTACCGACAGTCCCAATCAGCCCCAGCATTTT. Translated, it gives CSATDSPNQPQHF. The chain couples TRBV20-1 to TRBJ1-5; tentative D call: TRBD1 (5 bases). This CDR3 has 13 amino acids. Trimming pared 4 bases from V and 3 bases from J, leaving 10 bases between. Germline V gives CDR1 DFQATT, CDR2 SNEGSKA (reference sequence).

The chain uses TRBV20-1 and TRBJ1-5, with 10 nucleotides matching TRBD1. V was clipped by 1 base and J by 3 bases; unmatched bases: 6. This CDR3 contains 16 residues. Looked up from germline, CDR1 is DFQATT and CDR2 is SNEGSKA (reference sequence). The CDR3 sequence: CSARVRDRGVNQPQHF. The CDR3 region has the DNA TGCAGTGCTAGAGTGCGGGACAGGGGAGTCAATCAGCCCCAGCATTTT.

This chain joins TRBV27 and TRBJ2-7, with 14 bases lining up with TRBD2. Germline trimming cut 3 bases from V and 2 bases from J; bases unmatched to any gene: 9. Germline lookup yields CDR1 MNHEY and CDR2 SMNVEV (reference sequence). This CDR3 spans 18 amino acids. CDR3 coding DNA: TGTGCCAGCAGTTTTCGGACTAGCGGGGGGTTGCCAGCCTACGAGCAGTACTTC. Amino acid sequence: CASSFRTSGGLPAYEQYF.

The J gene is TRBJ1-2, the V gene TRBV6-1; TRBD1 matches at 9 bases. J gave up 8 bases and V 4 bases, and 8 bases lay outside the gene matches. CDR1 is MNHNS and CDR2 is SASEGT in the germline V gene. There are 14 residues in the CDR3. Here the CDR3 DNA reads TGTGCCAGCAGTGCCTCCGGGACAGGGTACGGCTACACCTTC. Encoded protein: CASSASGTGYGYTF.

This chain connects TRBV27 to TRBJ1-4; D not certain. The CDR3 totals 15 residues. Per germline, CDR1 MNHEY and CDR2 SMNVEV (reference sequence). The V end lost 6 bases, the J end lost 3 bases, and 14 bases lay between the germline ends. The DNA of the CDR3 is TGTGCCAGCAGCCCCAGTGGCGGCCCTAATGAAAAACTGTTTTTT. It yields the protein CASSPSGGPNEKLFF.

The V gene is TRBV6-1, the J gene TRBJ1-3; no firm D call. V lost 4 bases and J 0 bases, leaving 10 bases between the germline ends. The CDR3 has 15 residues. Germline CDR1 is MNHNS and CDR2 is SASEGT. The CDR3 nucleotides read TGTGCCAGCAGTGCCCAGTATTTCTCTGGAAACACCATATATTTT. It encodes CASSAQYFSGNTIYF.

This chain joins TRBV7-9 and TRBJ1-1, with D unresolved. CDR1 is SEHNR and CDR2 is FQNEAQ in the germline V gene (reference sequence). The CDR3 is made up of 14 amino acids. Trimming shortened V by 2 bases and J by 2 bases, and 9 bases separated the two germline ends. CDR3 coding DNA: TGTGCCAGCAGCTTACGGGCAGACAACACTGAAGCTTTCTTT. It codes for CASSLRADNTEAFF.

The chain employs TRBV12-3 or TRBV12-4 and TRBJ2-7; D is unclear. The germline V and J ends were trimmed by 5 bases and 0 bases, with 14 bases remaining between them. The CDR3 contains 15 residues. The CDR3 loop reads CASSQDISFSYEQYF. The CDR3 DNA reads TGTGCCAGCAGTCAAGACATTTCCTTCTCCTACGAGCAGTACTTC.

The CDR3 region is CASSKLLDTQYF. In nucleotides, the CDR3 is TGTGCCAGCAGCAAGTTGTTGGATACGCAGTATTTT. The chain combines TRBV9 with TRBJ2-3; D remains unclear. The CDR3 sequence is 12 residues long. Trimming shortened V by 4 bases and J by 6 bases, and 9 bases separated the two germline ends. The germline gives CDR1 SGDLS, CDR2 YYNGEE. Looking up the rest from reference TRBV9 and TRBJ2-3 gives the full variable domain: DSGVTQTPKHLITATGQRVTLRCSPRSGDLSVYWYQQSLDQGLQFLIQYYNGEERAKGNILERFSAQQFPDLHSELNLSSLELGDSALYFCASSKLLDTQYFGPGTRLTVL.

The chain couples TRBV3-1 to TRBJ1-1; no firm D call. CDR1 LGHDT and CDR2 YNNKEL come from the germline V gene (reference sequence). Between the trimmed V and J ends, which lost 5 bases and 0 bases, there was a span of 10 bases. The CDR3 has 14 residues. The CDR3 DNA reads TGTGCCAGCAGCGGGCGAGATATGAACACTGAAGCTTTCTTT. Protein product: CASSGRDMNTEAFF.

The chain recombines TRBV20-1 with TRBJ1-2, with D uncertain. This CDR3 has 14 amino acids. V lost 0 bases and J 3 bases, leaving 11 bases between the germline ends. Germline CDR1 is DFQATT and CDR2 is SNEGSKA (reference sequence). The CDR3 DNA sequence: TGCAGTGCTAGAGATGGTAAGGGCGACTATGGCTACACCTTC. Amino acids: CSARDGKGDYGYTF.

This rearrangement joins TRBV27 to TRBJ2-7, with 10 bases aligning to TRBD2. Germline trimming cut 7 bases from V and 7 bases from J; bases unmatched to any gene: 13. From germline, CDR1 is MNHEY and CDR2 SMNVEV (reference sequence). The CDR3 runs 15 residues. The CDR3 spells CASIASGGPGGEQYF. CDR3 sequence (DNA): TGTGCCAGCATAGCTAGCGGGGGACCGGGAGGGGAGCAGTACTTC.

This clonotype came up a few times. V is TRBV11-1 and J is TRBJ1-2; a possible D gene is TRBD1 (5 bases). CDR1 and CDR2 from the germline V gene are SGHAT and FQDESV (reference sequence). V was cut by 5 bases and J by 4 bases, with 17 bases left in between. The length of the CDR3 is 15 residues. CDR3 bases: TGTGCCAGCAGCCACGAGGGGATACGTGGCTATGGCTACACCTTC. Translated, it gives CASSHEGIRGYGYTF.

The chain couples TRBV19 to TRBJ1-2, with D maybe TRBD1 (5 bases). V was cut by 4 bases and J by 2 bases, with 14 bases left in between. The CDR3 contains 15 residues. Germline V gene sequence: CDR1 LNHDA, CDR2 SQIVND (reference sequence). The chain's CDR3 is CASSTSGRSNYGYTF. As DNA, the CDR3 is TGTGCCAGTAGTACCTCGGGACGGAGCAACTATGGCTACACCTTC.